Each of the 18 T cell receptor beta chains below was sequenced from the same sample in a study of graft-versus-host responses after intestinal transplantation. Plating combined around 200,000 CFSE-labeled responder cells with around 200,000 irradiated, violet-dye-labeled stimulator cells. Some clones are missing from TCRdb's copy, which holds only in-frame ones; the method was immunoSEQ multiplex PCR. The table shows around 2,000 clones, with 25% to 35% occurring only once. The input for sequencing was alloreactive CD8+ T cells from a mixed lymphocyte reaction culture, taken before transplantation. The subset: CFSE-low proliferating T cells sorted from approximately 6-day pre-transplant mixed lymphocyte reaction (GvH or HvG direction). These TCRs come from a human patient who was an organ donor for intestinal transplantation.

This chain connects TRBV7-6 to TRBJ1-1; 12 nucleotides align to TRBD1. This CDR3 comprises 16 residues. The germline V gene has CDR1 SGHVS and CDR2 FNYEAQ. Trimming took 4 bases from V and 1 from J; bases not matched to a gene: 4. The CDR3 loop is CASSSGTGGENTEAFF. The CDR3 coding sequence is TGTGCCAGCAGCTCTGGGACAGGGGGCGAGAACACTGAAGCTTTCTTT.

The chain links TRBV12-2 to TRBJ2-6; the table's D call TRBD2 went unverified against the DNA. TRBV12-2 is tagged as a pseudogene. This CDR3 spans 19 amino acids. CDR3 loop: CASRKGSTPTQSRANVLTF. CDR3 bases: TGTGCAAGTCGCAAAGGTTCGACTCCAACACAAAGTCGGGCCAACGTCCTGACTTTC.

CDR3 DNA: TGTGCCAGCAGTTACTCGATCGGGGTTGCAGTCTATGAGCAGTTCTTC. Its translation: CASSYSIGVAVYEQFF. The V and J genes are TRBV6-5 and TRBJ2-1; TRBD2 might be the D (5 bases). V was shortened by 0 bases and J by 8 bases, with 17 bases between the two germline ends. This CDR3 contains 16 residues. The germline CDR1 and CDR2 sequences are MNHEY and SVGAGI.

V and J are TRBV7-8 and TRBJ1-2; maybe TRBD1 (5 bases). Trimming removed 5 bases from V and 4 bases from J, with 23 bases in between. Germline loops: CDR1 SGHVS, CDR2 FQNEAQ. This CDR3 comprises 17 residues. The CDR3 sequence: CASSQQVLTRKTYGYTF. DNA of the CDR3: TGTGCCAGCAGCCAACAGGTGCTTACCCGAAAGACCTATGGCTACACCTTC.

This chain uses TRBV11-2 with TRBJ2-2; TRBD2 matches 11 bases. The CDR3 contains 15 residues. V lost 2 bases and J lost 4; bases outside the gene matches: 0. From germline, CDR1 is SGHAT and CDR2 FQNNGV. The CDR3 here is CASSLLAGGTGELFF. In DNA, the CDR3 is TGTGCCAGCAGCTTACTAGCGGGGGGCACCGGGGAGCTGTTTTTT.

The count of this clone is one. The chain carries TRBV29-1 and TRBJ2-6, with a possible D match to TRBD2 (5 bases). There are 17 residues in the CDR3. Germline V gene data show CDR1 as SQVTM and CDR2 as ANQGSEA. V was clipped by 5 bases and J by 5 bases, with 22 bases between them. The CDR3 DNA follows: TGCAGCGTTATGGTGCGACTAATACAAAGTCGGGCCAACGTCCTGACTTTC. Encoded protein: CSVMVRLIQSRANVLTF. Looking up the rest from reference TRBV29-1 and TRBJ2-6 gives the full variable domain: SAVISQKPSRDICQRGTSLTIQCQVDSQVTMMFWYRQQPGQSLTLIATANQGSEATYESGFVIDKFPISRPNLTFSTLTVSNMSPEDSSIYLCSVMVRLIQSRANVLTFGAGSRLTVL.

This chain connects TRBV9 to TRBJ1-2, with 8 bases fitting TRBD1. CDR1 is SGDLS, CDR2 YYNGEE, per germline. The ends lost 1 base at V and 5 bases at J; junction bases unmatched: 7. The CDR3 length is 15 residues. This CDR3 is CASSVSGTGLYGYTF. The CDR3 nucleotides read TGTGCCAGCAGCGTATCCGGGACAGGATTATATGGCTACACCTTC.

This clone is medium-sized within its sample. This chain uses TRBV20-1 with TRBJ2-7; D remains ambiguous. The CDR3 runs 11 residues. V dropped 6 bases and J dropped 3 bases, with 9 bases sitting between them. Germline assignment: CDR1 DFQATT and CDR2 SNEGSKA (reference sequence). The CDR3, as DNA: TGCAGTGCCAACGCCGGCTACGAGCAGTACTTC. It encodes CSANAGYEQYF.

The chain joins TRBV9 to TRBJ2-7; the match to TRBD1 covers 8 bases. Germline V gives CDR1 SGDLS, CDR2 YYNGEE. With V trimmed by 4 bases and J by 1 base, 10 bases remained unmatched. This CDR3 spans 16 amino acids. CDR3 in amino acids: CASSYLRTGKSYEQYF. In DNA, the CDR3 is TGTGCCAGCAGCTACCTACGGACAGGGAAGTCCTACGAGCAGTACTTC.

The chain carries TRBV27 and TRBJ1-6; D may be TRBD1 (6 bases). Trimming took off 6 bases at V and 10 bases at J, with 13 bases between the two ends. There are 13 residues in the CDR3. Germline-derived CDR1 and CDR2 are MNHEY and SMNVEV (reference sequence). The CDR3 spells CASRGRGWSPLHF. CDR3 sequence (DNA): TGTGCCAGCAGGGGCAGGGGCTGGTCACCCCTCCACTTT.

This clone occurred once. This rearrangement joins TRBV6-6 to TRBJ1-1; D is unclear. This CDR3 is 13 amino acids long. V was clipped by 6 bases and J by 5 bases, with 13 bases between them. Germline CDR1 and CDR2: MNHNY and SVGAGI (reference sequence). CDR3 residues: CASRLSRLTEAFF. Written as DNA, the CDR3 is TGTGCCAGCAGATTGAGTCGTTTGACTGAAGCTTTCTTT.

By share, this clone ranks as large (0.1 to 1%). The chain uses TRBV10-3 and TRBJ1-3; 8 positions agree with TRBD1. The germline gives CDR1 ENHRY, CDR2 SYGVKD. There are 15 residues in the CDR3. V gave up 3 bases and J gave up 2 bases; unmatched junction bases: 3. CDR3 nucleotide sequence: TGTGCCATCAGTGATTGGACAGGGACTGGAAACACCATATATTTT. As protein: CAISDWTGTGNTIYF.

This clone occurred a few times. V is TRBV5-1 and J is TRBJ2-7; 7 bases map to TRBD1. The germline gives CDR1 SGHRS, CDR2 YFSETQ. Trimming cost V 0 bases and J 0 bases; bases outside gene matches: 3. The CDR3 is made up of 15 amino acids. In DNA, the CDR3 is TGCGCCAGCAGCTTGGGACAGGGCCTCTCCTACGAGCAGTACTTC. Protein sequence: CASSLGQGLSYEQYF. The complete variable domain, with remaining parts taken from reference TRBV5-1 and TRBJ2-7, reads KAGVTQTPRYLIKTRGQQVTLSCSPISGHRSVSWYQQTPGQGLQFLFEYFSETQRNKGNFPGRFSGRQFSNSRSEMNVSTLELGDSALYLCASSLGQGLSYEQYFGPGTRLTVT.

This clone was seen more than once but under ten times. The chain couples TRBV30 to TRBJ1-3; possibly TRBD1 for D (5 bases). The germline V and J ends were trimmed by 5 bases and 1 base, with 12 bases remaining between them. The CDR3 runs 14 residues. Germline CDR1 reads GTSNPN; CDR2 reads SVGIG (reference sequence). DNA of the CDR3: TGTGCCTGGGGGGCAGGAGTTTCTGGAAACACCATATATTTT. It translates to CAWGAGVSGNTIYF.

This clone was detected only a few times. The chain carries TRBV11-2 and TRBJ2-1, with TRBD2 matching over 14 bases. J lost 7 bases, V lost 5 bases, and 7 bases had no gene match. Germline CDR1 reads SGHAT; CDR2 reads FQNNGV. The CDR3 sequence is 16 residues long. This chain's CDR3 is CASSPVTSGGGNEQFF. CDR3 coding DNA: TGTGCCAGCAGCCCCGTGACTAGCGGGGGGGGAAATGAGCAGTTCTTC.

This clone was counted between two and nine times. V gene TRBV15 combines with J gene TRBJ1-1; 9 bases agree with TRBD1. Per germline, CDR1 LNHNV and CDR2 YYDKDF (reference sequence). The ends lost 1 base at V and 5 bases at J; junction bases unmatched: 14. The CDR3 covers 18 residues. CDR3 in DNA: TGTGCCACCAGCAGAGTAAATTGGGACAGGGTGGAGAAGACTGAAGCTTTCTTT. It codes for CATSRVNWDRVEKTEAFF.

By frequency in the sample, this clone is large (0.1 to 1%). This sequence joins TRBV4-3 and TRBJ2-3, with D perhaps TRBD2 (5 bases). Trimming removed 0 bases at V and 0 bases at J, with 7 bases between. Germline CDR1 and CDR2: LGHNA and YSLEER. The CDR3 covers 15 residues. CDR3 sequence (DNA): TGCGCCAGCAGCCAAGATCCTAGCAGCACAGATACGCAGTATTTT. It yields the protein CASSQDPSSTDTQYF.

This chain joins TRBV5-4 and TRBJ1-4; the D gene is possibly TRBD1 (5 bases). Per germline, CDR1 SGHNT and CDR2 YYREEE (reference sequence). V was trimmed by 3 bases and J by 7 bases, leaving 13 bases between them. The CDR3 extends over 14 amino acids. The DNA for the CDR3 is TGTGCCAGCAGCTACTGGGGCTCGGGTGAAAAACTGTTTTTT. Translated, it gives CASSYWGSGEKLFF.